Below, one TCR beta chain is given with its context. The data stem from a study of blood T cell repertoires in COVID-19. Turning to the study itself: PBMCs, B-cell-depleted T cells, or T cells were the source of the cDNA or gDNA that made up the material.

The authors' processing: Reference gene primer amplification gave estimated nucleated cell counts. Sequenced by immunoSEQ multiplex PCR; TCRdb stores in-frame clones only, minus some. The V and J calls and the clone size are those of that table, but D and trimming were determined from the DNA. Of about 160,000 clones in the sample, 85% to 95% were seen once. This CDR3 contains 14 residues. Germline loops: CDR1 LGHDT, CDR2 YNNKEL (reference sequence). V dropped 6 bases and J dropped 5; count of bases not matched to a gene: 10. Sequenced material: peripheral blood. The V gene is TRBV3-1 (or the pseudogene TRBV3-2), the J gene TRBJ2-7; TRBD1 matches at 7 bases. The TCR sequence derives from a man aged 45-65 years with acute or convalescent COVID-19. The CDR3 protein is CASSLTGQLDEQYF. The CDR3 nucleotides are TGTGCCAGCAGTCTAACGGGACAGCTGGACGAGCAGTACTTC.